Below, 4 T cell receptor beta chains from the same sample are listed, as sequenced in a study of blood T cells in healthy people across ages. A sample-barcoded 5' primer and a J-beta primer mix were used in a second PCR of roughly 7 to 12 cycles. TCRdb passed the 5' RACE reads through MiXCR, listing each CDR3 protein once. This table has some 1,000,000 distinct CDR3 sequences, roughly a quarter appearing once. These sequences were also reported in another study, on T cells of mothers and their children.

The sample taken for sequencing was blood. The receptors come from a girl aged 2 to 10 in good health.

This clonotype was detected only a few times. The rearrangement uses TRBV13 and TRBJ2-1, with D maybe TRBD1 (6 bases). The CDR3 spans 16 residues. Trimming took 7 bases from V and 6 from J, leaving 22 bases between them. CDR1 is PRHDT and CDR2 is FYEKMQ in the germline V gene (reference sequence). For the CDR3, the DNA is TGTGCCAGCACCAACTCCGGACAGAAGATAAGCAATGAGCAGTTCTTC. Protein: CASTNSGQKISNEQFF.

The V gene is TRBV11-2, the J gene TRBJ2-4; the D is unclear. The CDR3 totals 14 residues. Germline CDR1 and CDR2: SGHAT and FQNNGV. V shed 2 bases and J shed 4 bases, with 9 bases lying between them. The CDR3 DNA reads TGTGCCAGCAGCTTATTGCTCGTGAAAAACATTCAGTACTTC. Its protein product is CASSLLLVKNIQYF.

The V and J genes are TRBV20-1 and TRBJ1-3, with D possibly matching TRBD1 (5 bases). This CDR3 has 14 residues. The germline V gene encodes CDR1 DFQATT and CDR2 SNEGSKA (reference sequence). Trimming took off 3 bases at V and 4 bases at J, with 13 bases between the two ends. The CDR3 is CSASGRGEGNTIYF. CDR3 nucleotides: TGCAGTGCTAGTGGCCGGGGGGAGGGAAACACCATATATTTT.

The table lists this clonotype with a few counts. This chain joins TRBV7-9 and TRBJ2-5; D gene uncertain. The end of the DNA aligns better with TRBJ2-1, so the J call may be wrong. The CDR3 length is 13 residues. CDR1 and CDR2 (germline): SEHNR, FQNEAQ (reference sequence). The DNA for the CDR3 is TGTGCCAGCAGCCACCCAGAATTCCCCGAGCAGTTCTTC. Translating it yields CASSHPEFPEQFF.